This TCR beta chain was identified in a study of human T cells and chemical hapten exposure. Points from the study as a whole: Expanded TCRs grouped into significantly more large CDR3 similarity clusters than controls produced. TCRs at high frequency, those above 1 in 1000, did not change with DPC sensitization.

Unique molecular identifiers were affixed to discrete cDNA molecules within the library. TCRdb reprocessed the RACE reads with MiXCR, giving one entry per CDR3 protein. The sample yields approximately 89,000 distinct CDR3 sequences, approximately 6.6% seen once. There are many counts of this clonotype. The antigen remains unidentified. There are 17 residues in the CDR3. V was pared by 6 bases and J by 1 base, with 19 bases between. Germline V gives CDR1 SEHNR, CDR2 FQNEAQ (reference sequence). Described time point: patch test 2, 6 weeks after DPC sensitization. Treatment indicated: therapeutic diphenylcyclopropenone sensitization with weekly scalp DPC. Each patch-test visit's blood sample preceded patch application.

This TCR came from a young woman with alopecia areata. Some clones in this sample may be carry-over from other donors' samples. This chain joins TRBV7-9 and TRBJ2-1; D not resolved. The source was whole blood, collected in connection with sensitization to the hapten diphenylcyclopropenone (DPC). In DNA form, the CDR3 reads TGTGCCAGCAGTTTGGTAGGACCCTCAAGTTCCTACAATGAGCAGTTCTTC. Residues: CASSLVGPSSSYNEQFF.